The TCR beta chain described here comes from a study of OX40 agonist ivuxolimab in advanced cancers. Libraries were prepared by immunoSEQ multiplex PCR; TCRdb keeps only in-frame clonotypes and omits some of them. The table shows 40,000 to 45,000 clones, with more than 70% occurring only once. V gave up 4 bases and J gave up 6 bases, with 18 bases separating them. CDR1 and CDR2 from the germline V gene are SGHRS and YFSETQ. The CDR3 runs 15 residues. This receptor was obtained from an adult with an advanced solid tumor such as melanoma, head and neck, liver or kidney cancer. The sequencing used CD4+ or CD8+ T cells sorted from blood, collected in a trial of the OX40 agonist ivuxolimab. The chain has TRBV5-1 and TRBJ2-3; a weak D match, TRBD2 (5 bases). The CDR3 is CASSTGLARVDTQYF. The DNA of the CDR3 is TGCGCCAGCAGCACCGGACTGGCGAGGGTGGATACGCAGTATTTT.